The next 21 T cell receptor beta chains were all read from a single sample in a study of shared clonotypes between healthy human individuals. Method: immunoSEQ multiplex PCR; TCRdb's copy keeps in-frame clones and lacks some. The table shows 1.5 million to 2.5 million clones, with roughly 94% occurring only once. Selected positively for CCR7 and CD45RO-negative, naive CD8 cells excluded terminally differentiated effector memory CD45RA+ cells. The sequencing sample was made of naive CD8+ T cells sorted from blood. Source of these receptors: a young man in good health.

The gene calls are TRBV6-1 and TRBJ1-5; possibly TRBD1 for D (6 bases). CDR3 size: 11 residues. CDR1 is MNHNS and CDR2 is SASEGT in the germline V gene. The chain's CDR3 is CVSGGGQPQHF. The DNA for the CDR3 is TGTGTCTCGGGCGGGGGCCAGCCCCAGCATTTT.

This clone was seen only a few times. V is TRBV11-2 and J is TRBJ1-2; tentative D call: TRBD1 (6 bases). From germline, CDR1 is SGHAT and CDR2 FQNNGV. Trimming pared 1 base from V and 7 bases from J, leaving 13 bases between. CDR3 length: 14 residues. The CDR3 reads CASSLGPGVSGYTF. The CDR3 nucleotides are TGTGCCAGCAGCTTAGGCCCAGGGGTCTCTGGCTACACCTTC.

The genes are TRBV13 and TRBJ2-7; the D call may be TRBD1 or TRBD2 (5 bases each). Germline V gene sequence: CDR1 PRHDT, CDR2 FYEKMQ (reference sequence). The CDR3 is 13 residues long. Trimming left V 5 bases short and J 3 bases short, with 11 bases between. CDR3 sequence: CASSRDGNYEQYF. The CDR3 coding sequence is TGTGCCAGCAGCCGGGACGGGAACTACGAGCAGTACTTC.

The chain carries TRBV27 and TRBJ1-2; D possibly corresponds to TRBD1 (6 bases). V lost 6 bases and J lost 6, with 17 bases in between. The germline V gene encodes CDR1 MNHEY and CDR2 SMNVEV (reference sequence). The CDR3 loop spans 14 amino acids. The CDR3 sequence: CASSTLGGLDGYTF. The CDR3, as DNA: TGTGCCAGCAGCACTCTTGGGGGGCTGGATGGCTACACCTTC.

The chain joins TRBV10-3 to TRBJ1-1; D not resolved. The CDR3 has 18 amino acids. Germline V CDR1 and CDR2: ENHRY, SYGVKD. V dropped 3 bases and J dropped 1 base, with 21 bases sitting between them. The CDR3 bases are TGTGCCATCAGTGAATATGAGGGTTGGGTACAGCCGAACACTGAAGCTTTCTTT. It specifies CAISEYEGWVQPNTEAFF.

The chain joins TRBV7-9 to TRBJ1-6, with D unclear. This CDR3 spans 16 amino acids. Germline CDR1 SEHNR, CDR2 FQNEAQ (reference sequence). V was shortened by 7 bases and J by 10 bases, with 23 bases between the two germline ends. This CDR3 reads CASISRSGPADSPLHF. CDR3 in DNA: TGTGCCAGCATCTCCAGGAGCGGGCCGGCGGACTCACCCCTCCACTTT.

With regard to this clone: Other DNA sequences from this sample encode an identical CDR3 as well. The rearrangement uses TRBV27 and TRBJ2-7; tentatively, D is TRBD2 (6 bases). Per germline, CDR1 MNHEY and CDR2 SMNVEV (reference sequence). This CDR3 has 13 amino acids. Trimming pared 6 bases from V and 6 bases from J, leaving 15 bases between. Here the CDR3 reads CASSLRGAGEQYF. The CDR3 DNA follows: TGTGCCAGCAGCCTTCGCGGGGCCGGCGAGCAGTACTTC.

The chain carries TRBV6-5 and TRBJ2-7; TRBD2 is a possible D gene (6 bases). Per germline, CDR1 MNHEY and CDR2 SVGAGI. Trimming removed 5 bases at V and 6 bases at J, with 20 bases between. The CDR3 sequence is 15 residues long. The CDR3 region is CASSPEEGKSGEQYF. DNA for the CDR3: TGTGCCAGCAGTCCCGAGGAGGGGAAGTCCGGCGAGCAGTACTTC.

CDR3 loop: CASTKGRGGEAEAFF. DNA for the CDR3: TGTGCCAGCACCAAGGGTAGGGGAGGTGAGGCTGAAGCTTTCTTT. This chain joins TRBV6-1 and TRBJ1-1; D is perhaps TRBD1 (5 bases). V lost 7 bases and J 6 bases, leaving 21 bases between the germline ends. Germline V CDR1 and CDR2: MNHNS, SASEGT. The CDR3 spans 15 residues.

V usage is TRBV10-2 and J usage is TRBJ2-1; a possible D gene is TRBD2 (6 bases). Germline V gene sequence: CDR1 WSHSY, CDR2 SAAADI. The CDR3 covers 17 residues. With 4 bases removed from V and 3 bases from J, the gap between germline ends came to 19 bases. In nucleotides, the CDR3 is TGCGCCAGCAGTGCCTTTCTTGGGCGGGAATACTACAATGAGCAGTTCTTC. Its protein is CASSAFLGREYYNEQFF.

J is TRBJ2-3 and V is TRBV5-1; 9 bases map to TRBD1. The junction had 7 bases not matched to a gene; V was cut back by 1 base and J by 4 bases. CDR1 is SGHRS, CDR2 YFSETQ, per germline. The CDR3 consists of 16 residues. The CDR3 DNA follows: TGCGCCAGCAGCTTGTATGGACAGGGGTTCCCAGATACGCAGTATTTT. This translates into CASSLYGQGFPDTQYF.

The chain is built from TRBV6-6 and TRBJ2-7; D ambiguous. Germline CDR1 is MNHNY and CDR2 is SVGAGI (reference sequence). V was trimmed by 4 bases and J by 3 bases, leaving 16 bases between them. CDR3 length: 15 amino acids. Here the CDR3 DNA reads TGTGCCAGCAGTTGGGCGGCAGGTTATTTCTACGAGCAGTACTTC. As protein: CASSWAAGYFYEQYF.

This CDR3 is CASSERRGGYEQYF. CDR3 sequence (DNA): TGTGCCAGCAGTGAAAGGAGGGGAGGTTACGAGCAGTACTTC. V and J are TRBV2 and TRBJ2-7, with D maybe TRBD2 (6 bases). The germline CDR1 and CDR2 sequences are SNHLY and FYNNEI. The CDR3 is 14 amino acids. V dropped 2 bases and J dropped 4 bases, with 12 bases sitting between them.

In this sample, this clone turned up once. The chain couples TRBV5-1 to TRBJ2-1; D call uncertain. Germline V CDR1 and CDR2: SGHRS, YFSETQ. The CDR3 totals 17 residues. The ends were cut back, 1 base at V and 0 bases at J, with 14 bases in the middle. The CDR3, as DNA: TGCGCCAGCAGCTTGTTATCAGCAGTGTTCTCCTACAATGAGCAGTTCTTC. It is translated as CASSLLSAVFSYNEQFF.

This clone was detected once. The chain carries TRBV2 and TRBJ2-7; TRBD2 agrees at 8 bases. The CDR3 extends over 14 amino acids. Per germline, CDR1 SNHLY and CDR2 FYNNEI. The trim removed 6 bases at V and 5 bases at J, leaving 9 bases unmatched. CDR3 nucleotides: TGTGCCAGCAGCGAGGTGTCGGGGGGGAACGAGCAGTACTTC. Residues: CASSEVSGGNEQYF.

This clone was recorded only once. CDR3 protein: CASSQVVEKGGYTF. The DNA for the CDR3 is TGCGCCAGCAGCCAAGTCGTCGAGAAGGGCGGCTACACCTTC. The chain couples TRBV4-3 to TRBJ1-2, with D hard to call. This CDR3 spans 14 amino acids. V shed 1 base and J shed 8 bases, with 14 bases lying between them. Germline V gene data show CDR1 as LGHNA and CDR2 as YSLEER.

This chain uses TRBV7-9 with TRBJ2-7, with D perhaps matching TRBD1 (6 bases). Per the germline V gene, CDR1 is SEHNR and CDR2 is FQNEAQ (reference sequence). Between the trimmed V and J ends, which lost 3 bases and 6 bases, there was a span of 21 bases. This CDR3 spans 16 amino acids. CDR3 residues: CASSFGGGSAGGEQYF. The CDR3 nucleotides read TGTGCCAGCAGCTTTGGGGGCGGCTCTGCTGGTGGCGAGCAGTACTTC.

The chain employs TRBV9 and TRBJ2-7; 7 bases are a match to TRBD1. Germline V gene data show CDR1 as SGDLS and CDR2 as YYNGEE. This CDR3 comprises 15 residues. V was clipped by 0 bases and J by 2 bases; unmatched bases: 5. The CDR3 nucleotides are TGTGCCAGCAGCGTAGAGGGGGCGACTACCTACGAGCAGTACTTC. Residues: CASSVEGATTYEQYF.

A remark on this clone: This sample also contains other DNA sequences that code for the same CDR3. The CDR3 DNA is TGTGCCAGCAGTGAAGGTACTAGCGGTGCCTACGAGCAGTACTTC. This gives the protein CASSEGTSGAYEQYF. J is TRBJ2-7 and V is TRBV6-1; 8 nucleotides match TRBD2. Germline V gene lookup returns CDR1 MNHNS and CDR2 SASEGT. Unmatched junction bases numbered 4, after V lost 1 base and J lost 2 bases. This CDR3 region has 15 residues.

The chain recombines TRBV19 with TRBJ2-3, with a tentative D call TRBD2 (6 bases). This CDR3 contains 15 residues. From germline, CDR1 is LNHDA and CDR2 SQIVND (reference sequence). Deletions cut 1 base from V and 2 bases from J, with 10 bases between. DNA of the CDR3: TGTGCCAGTAGTATAGTGGGACTCTTCACAGATACGCAGTATTTT. This sequence encodes CASSIVGLFTDTQYF. The whole variable domain, remainder taken from reference TRBV19 and TRBJ2-3, is DGGITQSPKYLFRKEGQNVTLSCEQNLNHDAMYWYRQDPGQGLRLIYYSQIVNDFQKGDIAEGYSVSREKKESFPLTVTSAQKNPTAFYLCASSIVGLFTDTQYFGPGTRLTVL.

CDR3 protein: CASSDGAGQYF. CDR3 coding DNA: TGTGCCAGCAGCGACGGGGCTGGGCAGTACTTC. The chain has TRBV6-5 and TRBJ2-7; TRBD1 or TRBD2 may be the D gene (5 bases each). V lost 6 bases and J lost 9, with 12 bases in between. Germline V CDR1 and CDR2: MNHEY, SVGAGI. The CDR3 is made up of 11 amino acids.